This is a list of T cell receptor beta chains from one sample in a study of T cells in pancreatic ductal adenocarcinoma. Repertoires were generated with immunoSEQ multiplex PCR, while TCRdb's copy carries only in-frame clones and drops some. The table lists about 29,000 clones, around 90% of them singletons. Sample: PBMCs. The receptors were gathered from a human donor with pancreatic ductal adenocarcinoma. CDR3s include the opening cysteine and the closing phenylalanine or tryptophan. A D gene is named only where the DNA matches it firmly. The listing skips clone size in some rows; elsewhere it reads once, few, many or a size class.

cdr3_aa	cdr3_nt	clone_size	v_call	j_call	d_call
CASTWAGGIYTDTQYF	TGTGCCAGCACCTGGGCGGGAGGGATTTACACAGATACGCAGTATTTT	-	TRBV13	TRBJ2-3	TRBD2
CASRPSGLNYEQYF	TGTGCCAGCAGGCCCTCGGGACTGAACTACGAGCAGTACTTC	-	TRBV28	TRBJ2-7	-
CASSPPGETQYF	TGTGCCAGCAGCCCCCCGGGGGAGACCCAGTACTTC	-	TRBV13	TRBJ2-5	-
CASTGGRGSYNEQFF	TGTGCCAGCACGGGGGGCCGAGGCTCCTACAATGAGCAGTTCTTC	-	TRBV6-1	TRBJ2-1	-
CATSLRGGVYNEQFF	TGTGCCACCTCCTTAAGGGGGGGCGTATACAATGAGCAGTTCTTC	-	TRBV19	TRBJ2-1	-
CASSSPQVLGYTF	TGTGCCAGCAGTTCCCCCCAGGTATTGGGCTACACCTTC	-	TRBV28	TRBJ1-2	-
CASSPPGPTYNEQFF	TGTGCCAGCAGCCCCCCGGGGCCAACCTACAATGAGCAGTTCTTC	-	TRBV7-9	TRBJ2-1	-
CASSITPPDRNYGYTF	TGTGCCAGTAGTATAACCCCCCCAGACAGGAACTATGGCTACACCTTC	-	TRBV19	TRBJ1-2	-
CAISGSNQPQHF	TGTGCCATCAGTGGTAGCAATCAGCCCCAGCATTTT	-	TRBV10-3	TRBJ1-5	-
CAGRAINEQFF	TGTGCCGGGCGGGCCATCAATGAGCAGTTCTTC	-	TRBV7-9	TRBJ2-1	-
CASSYLTTNEKLFF	TGCGCCAGCAGCTATCTGACAACTAATGAAAAACTGTTTTTT	-	TRBV5-1	TRBJ1-4	-
CASSSYRVGEQYF	TGTGCCAGCAGTTCGTACAGGGTTGGCGAGCAGTACTTC	-	TRBV27	TRBJ2-7	-
CSVSGGSSYEQYF	TGCAGCGTATCCGGTGGCAGCTCCTACGAGCAGTACTTC	once	TRBV29-1	TRBJ2-7	-
CASSKQGALPYEQYF	TGTGCCAGCAGCAAACAGGGGGCCCTCCCCTACGAGCAGTACTTC	-	TRBV2	TRBJ2-7	TRBD1
CASSQDWTGGLSSGNTIYF	TGCGCCAGCAGCCAAGATTGGACAGGGGGTTTATCCTCTGGAAACACCATATATTTT	-	TRBV4-3	TRBJ1-3	TRBD1
CSVMGLAGDEQYF	TGCAGCGTAATGGGACTAGCGGGAGACGAGCAGTACTTC	once	TRBV29-1	TRBJ2-7	TRBD2
CASSIYPPNRGTFYEQYF	TGTGCCAGCAGTATATATCCCCCGAACAGGGGAACGTTCTACGAGCAGTACTTC	-	TRBV27	TRBJ2-7	TRBD1
CASRPDYSYEQYF	TGTGCCAGCAGACCAGACTACTCCTACGAGCAGTACTTC	-	TRBV28	TRBJ2-7	-
CASSESGSYYNEQFF	TGTGCCAGCAGTGAAAGCGGGAGCTATTACAATGAGCAGTTCTTC	-	TRBV6-4	TRBJ2-1	TRBD2
CASSQDRASDNEQFF	TGCGCCAGCAGCCAAGATAGGGCTAGTGACAATGAGCAGTTCTTC	-	TRBV4-3	TRBJ2-1	-
CASSLPGTATDTQYF	TGTGCCAGCAGCTTACCCGGGACAGCCACAGATACGCAGTATTTT	-	TRBV5-6	TRBJ2-3	TRBD1
CASSLVSGSTDTQYF	TGTGCCAGCAGTTTAGTTAGCGGGAGCACAGATACGCAGTATTTT	-	TRBV28	TRBJ2-3	TRBD2
CASSVMASHSTDTQYF	TGTGCCAGCAGCGTAATGGCTTCTCATAGCACAGATACGCAGTATTTT	-	TRBV9	TRBJ2-3	-
CATSRALGADYGYTF	TGTGCCACCAGCAGAGCACTAGGGGCCGACTATGGCTACACCTTC	-	TRBV15	TRBJ1-2	-
CASWPGWGYEQYF	TGTGCCAGCTGGCCGGGCTGGGGATACGAGCAGTACTTC	-	TRBV27	TRBJ2-7	-
CASSLVVRGIFGANVLTF	TGTGCCAGCAGTTTAGTGGTCAGGGGTATCTTTGGGGCCAACGTCCTGACTTTC	-	TRBV28	TRBJ2-6	-
CASSPGTGVSEQFF	TGTGCCAGCAGCCCAGGGACAGGGGTGTCTGAGCAGTTCTTC	-	TRBV7-3	TRBJ2-1	TRBD1
CASSYSKPSGRGEQYF	TGTGCCAGCAGTTACTCGAAACCTAGCGGGAGGGGCGAGCAGTACTTC	-	TRBV6-5	TRBJ2-7	TRBD2
CSVDSGGNTEAFF	TGCAGCGTTGATTCCGGGGGGAACACTGAAGCTTTCTTT	-	TRBV29-1	TRBJ1-1	-
CASSRIRDRDKGYTF	TGTGCCAGCAGCCGAATTCGGGACAGGGATAAGGGCTACACCTTC	-	TRBV11-2	TRBJ1-2	TRBD1
CASSPQGVSGYTF	TGTGCCAGCAGTCCTCAGGGTGTGAGCGGCTACACCTTC	-	TRBV7-9	TRBJ1-2	-
CASSSTGTSGNTIYF	TGTGCCAGCAGTTCTACCGGGACGTCGGGAAACACCATATATTTT	-	TRBV27	TRBJ1-3	-
CASSLNRGTDTQYF	TGTGCCAGCAGCCTTAACAGGGGAACGGATACGCAGTATTTT	-	TRBV6-5	TRBJ2-3	TRBD1
CASSWVSSGLNEQFF	TGTGCCAGCAGCTGGGTGTCCTCCGGGCTCAATGAGCAGTTCTTC	-	TRBV5-8	TRBJ2-1	-
CASSLWVNTEAFF	TGTGCCAGCAGCTTGTGGGTGAACACTGAAGCTTTCTTT	-	TRBV5-5	TRBJ1-1	-
CASSIGAGPYEQYF	TGTGCCAGTAGTATAGGTGCAGGCCCCTACGAGCAGTACTTC	-	TRBV19	TRBJ2-7	-
CASTRGGGGAAEQYF	TGTGCCAGCACGCGGGGAGGAGGGGGCGCCGCCGAGCAGTACTTC	-	TRBV2	TRBJ2-7	-
CASSSDRGLNEQFF	TGTGCCAGCAGTTCGGACAGGGGGCTGAATGAGCAGTTCTTC	-	TRBV2	TRBJ2-1	TRBD1
CATSRDEETQYF	TGTGCCACCAGCAGAGATGAAGAGACCCAGTACTTC	-	TRBV15	TRBJ2-5	-
CASTLGQGASYEQYF	TGCGCCAGCACCCTGGGACAGGGGGCCTCCTACGAGCAGTACTTC	-	TRBV5-1	TRBJ2-7	TRBD1
CASSPLRGRETYTDTQYF	TGTGCCAGCTCACCACTACGCGGGAGGGAGACCTATACAGATACGCAGTATTTT	-	TRBV18	TRBJ2-3	TRBD2
CASSQGLAGRTGELFF	TGTGCCAGCAGCCAAGGGCTAGCGGGAAGAACCGGGGAGCTGTTTTTT	few	TRBV4-2	TRBJ2-2	TRBD2
CASSQDPGSNYGYTF	TGCGCCAGCAGCCAAGATCCGGGGTCTAACTATGGCTACACCTTC	-	TRBV4-1	TRBJ1-2	-
CSVGGRAIGELFF	TGCAGCGTTGGCGGGAGGGCCATCGGGGAGCTGTTTTTT	-	TRBV29-1	TRBJ2-2	TRBD2
CASSITGDSGNTIYF	TGTGCCAGCAGCATAACAGGTGACTCTGGAAACACCATATATTTT	-	TRBV7-2	TRBJ1-3	-
CSVDSVGVVGDTQYF	TGCAGCGTTGATAGTGTAGGAGTTGTTGGAGATACGCAGTATTTT	-	TRBV29-1	TRBJ2-3	-
CASSSTAGYEQYF	TGTGCCAGCAGCTCGACGGCGGGTTACGAGCAGTACTTC	-	TRBV11-2	TRBJ2-7	-
CASSLAGLAEKETQYF	TGTGCCAGCAGCTTAGCGGGACTAGCGGAAAAAGAGACCCAGTACTTC	-	TRBV7-9	TRBJ2-5	TRBD2
CASSWGTGSYGYTF	TGTGCCAGCAGCTGGGGGACAGGGAGCTATGGCTACACCTTC	-	TRBV5-4	TRBJ1-2	TRBD1
CASSLNPKGGYTF	TGTGCCAGCAGCTTGAACCCGAAAGGTGGCTACACCTTC	-	TRBV7-6	TRBJ1-2	-
CASMAGQHSNQPQHF	TGTGCCAGTATGGCGGGGCAGCATAGCAATCAGCCCCAGCATTTT	medium-sized	TRBV19	TRBJ1-5	-
CASSYLRGGFYEQYF	TGTGCCAGCAGTTACCTCCGGGGAGGGTTCTACGAGCAGTACTTC	-	TRBV6-6	TRBJ2-7	TRBD2
CASSLEVGGETQYF	TGCGCCAGCAGCTTGGAGGTCGGGGGAGAGACCCAGTACTTC	-	TRBV5-1	TRBJ2-5	-
CASSQEDQYNEQFF	TGCGCCAGCAGCCAAGAGGACCAATACAATGAGCAGTTCTTC	-	TRBV4-1	TRBJ2-1	-
CASSPNWLAAYNEQFF	TGTGCCAGCAGCCCCAACTGGCTAGCGGCCTACAATGAGCAGTTCTTC	-	TRBV28	TRBJ2-1	TRBD2
CASSLRGRYEQFF	TGTGCCAGCAGCTTAAGAGGGAGGTATGAGCAGTTCTTC	-	TRBV7-8	TRBJ2-1	-
CASSLGRSGAGEQYF	TGTGCCAGCAGCCTAGGACGGAGCGGAGCCGGCGAGCAGTACTTC	few	TRBV7-6	TRBJ2-7	-
CAIRASGHFTDTQYF	TGTGCCATCAGGGCTAGCGGGCACTTCACAGATACGCAGTATTTT	-	TRBV10-3	TRBJ2-3	TRBD2